This note documents a single T cell receptor beta chain sequence. In the original analysis: Reference gene primer amplification in the assay estimated nucleated cell counts. Profiling relied on immunoSEQ multiplex PCR, and the TCRdb table lists in-frame clones only, not all of them. The V and J calls and clone size were taken over from that table, and D and trimming were inferred from the DNA. In the table there are nearly 200,000 clones, just under 85% of which are singletons. This record belongs to a study of blood T cell repertoires in COVID-19. Study background: Sites across the United States, Italy and Spain contributed samples from acute and convalescent COVID-19.

From germline, CDR1 is SGHTA and CDR2 FQGTGA. The CDR3 covers 15 residues. The V gene lost 2 bases and the J gene lost 4 bases, with 12 bases spanning the gap. It was during active infection that Seattle patients were enrolled and then longitudinally followed. This clonotype was sampled from a man aged 60 to 75 with COVID-19, enrolled during active disease. The chain links TRBV7-3 to TRBJ2-1; a weak D match, TRBD1 (5 bases). Sequencing input: peripheral blood. CDR3 residues: CASSLWGRVYNEQFF. The CDR3 nucleotides read TGTGCCAGCAGCTTATGGGGCAGGGTTTACAATGAGCAGTTCTTC.